Sequencing of this T cell receptor beta chain was carried out in a study of T cells in Graves' hyperthyroidism and ophthalmopathy. General study results and limits: Ophthalmopathy could be told apart from stable hyperthyroidism with a 13 V-J model. Most thyroid-expanded clonotypes above 0.001 were also found in blood.

This clonotype has a count of ten or more. Its antigen is still unknown. Amplification of TCR beta CDR3 regions was performed using RNA transcripts as template. The HTBI primer set drove a first-round RT-PCR of the TCR CDR3. TCRdb re-called the multiplex PCR reads with MiXCR, one entry per CDR3 protein. The sample comprises under 600,000 distinct CDR3 sequences, about a sixth of which are singletons, and 3% to 4% rests with the top ten. For ophthalmopathy patients, the Clinical Activity Score was at least 3 and the NOSPECS grade at least 4; duration was under 3 months. The authors obtained PBMCs from 7.5 to 10 ml of fresh peripheral blood. The sample comprised blood. This receptor was identified in a woman aged 40 to 50 with Graves' ophthalmopathy.

DNA for the CDR3: TGTGCCAGCAGAGAGTATCTGGGCAATCAGCCCCAGCATTTT. Translation: CASREYLGNQPQHF. The chain is built from TRBV6-1 and TRBJ1-5; D gene uncertain. V was trimmed by 6 bases and J by 2 bases, leaving 11 bases between them. CDR3 length: 14 residues. Germline CDR1 MNHNS, CDR2 SASEGT.